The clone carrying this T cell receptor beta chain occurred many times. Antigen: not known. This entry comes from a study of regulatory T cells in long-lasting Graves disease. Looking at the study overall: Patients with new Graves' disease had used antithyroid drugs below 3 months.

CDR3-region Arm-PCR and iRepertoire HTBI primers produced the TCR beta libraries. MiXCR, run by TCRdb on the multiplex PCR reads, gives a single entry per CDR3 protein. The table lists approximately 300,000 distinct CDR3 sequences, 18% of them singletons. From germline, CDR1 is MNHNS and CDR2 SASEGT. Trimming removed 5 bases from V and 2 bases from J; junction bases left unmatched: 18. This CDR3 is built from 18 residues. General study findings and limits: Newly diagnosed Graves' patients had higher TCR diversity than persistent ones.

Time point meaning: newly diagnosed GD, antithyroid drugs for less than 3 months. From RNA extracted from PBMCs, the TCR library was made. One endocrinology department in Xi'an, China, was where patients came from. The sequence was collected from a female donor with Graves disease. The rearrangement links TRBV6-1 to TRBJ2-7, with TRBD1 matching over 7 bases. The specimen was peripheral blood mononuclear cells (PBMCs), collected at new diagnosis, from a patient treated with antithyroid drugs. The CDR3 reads CASSPALFPGQIPYEQYF. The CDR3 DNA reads TGTGCCAGCAGTCCTGCGCTTTTTCCGGGACAGATCCCCTACGAGCAGTACTTC.